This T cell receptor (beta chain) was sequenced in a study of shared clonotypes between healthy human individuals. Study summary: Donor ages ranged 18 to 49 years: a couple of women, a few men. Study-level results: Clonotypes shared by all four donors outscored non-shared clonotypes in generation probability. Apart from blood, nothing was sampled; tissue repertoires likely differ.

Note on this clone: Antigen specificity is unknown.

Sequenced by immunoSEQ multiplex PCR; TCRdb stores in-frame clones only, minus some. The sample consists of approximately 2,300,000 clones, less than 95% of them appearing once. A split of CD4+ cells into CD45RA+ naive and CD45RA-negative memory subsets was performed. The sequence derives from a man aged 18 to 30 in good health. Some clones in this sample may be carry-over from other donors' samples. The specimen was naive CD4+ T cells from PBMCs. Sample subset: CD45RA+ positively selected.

CDR3 DNA: TGTGCCAGTAGTATTCGAGGGCCTAGCTCCTACAATGAGCAGTTCTTC. Protein: CASSIRGPSSYNEQFF. V and J are TRBV19 and TRBJ2-1, with D possibly matching TRBD2 (5 bases). Germline lookup yields CDR1 LNHDA and CDR2 SQIVND (reference sequence). Trimming removed 3 bases at V and 0 bases at J, with 12 bases between. The length of the CDR3 is 16 residues.